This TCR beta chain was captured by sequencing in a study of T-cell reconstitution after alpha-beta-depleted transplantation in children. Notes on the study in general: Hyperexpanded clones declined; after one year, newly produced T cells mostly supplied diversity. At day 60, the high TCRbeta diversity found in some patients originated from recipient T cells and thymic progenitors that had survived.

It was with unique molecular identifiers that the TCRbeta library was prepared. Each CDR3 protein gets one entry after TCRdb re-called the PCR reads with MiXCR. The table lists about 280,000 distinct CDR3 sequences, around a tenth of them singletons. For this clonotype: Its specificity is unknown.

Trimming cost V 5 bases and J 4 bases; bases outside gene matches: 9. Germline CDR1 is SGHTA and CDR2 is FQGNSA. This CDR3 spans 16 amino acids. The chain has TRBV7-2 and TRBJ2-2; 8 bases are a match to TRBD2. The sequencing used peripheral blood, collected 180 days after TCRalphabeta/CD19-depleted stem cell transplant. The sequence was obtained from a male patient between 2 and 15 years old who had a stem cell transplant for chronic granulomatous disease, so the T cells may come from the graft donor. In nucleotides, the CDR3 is TGTGCCAGCAGCATTAGCGGGGCGCGGGGCACCGGGGAGCTGTTTTTT. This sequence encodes CASSISGARGTGELFF.